Detailed here is one T cell receptor beta chain. Its antigen target is currently unknown. Per-nucleotide qualities are absent, and no much larger clonotype sits a single base away. Bulk unsorted tissue served as the source for RNA extraction, and RNA quality was assessed using a NanoDrop ND-1000 and an Agilent 2100. All donors had newly diagnosed lung cancer, had not received prior chemotherapy, and were admitted for thoracic surgery in China between August and November 2014. The study excluded patients who had received radiotherapy or chemotherapy before or who had another cancer at the same time. Pieces of surgical tissue measuring about 1-2.1 cm3 were kept in RNAlater solution and held at -80 degrees C until needed. This entry is derived from a study of tumor and adjacent non-tumor tissue in lung cancer (dated by TCRdb to 2016 to 2018). Looking at the study overall: By cancer type, the cohort comprised 11 to 12 adenocarcinoma patients, a couple of squamous cell carcinoma patients and 1 small cell lung cancer patient. Bulk TCRbeta repertoires were compared between lung tumor tissue and matched distant non-tumor lung tissue obtained from under 18 lung cancer patients. For each patient, one tumor sample and one normal lung sample were taken, giving roughly 30 paired specimens that underwent TCRbeta CDR3 sequencing. Sequencing generated a total of approximately 130,000,000 productive TCRbeta reads, averaging around 4.2 million reads per sample. Among the approximately 15 patients, ages ranged from roughly 30 to 76 years, roughly ten were men and 5 were women, and disease was TNM stage I to III. Broader findings and caveats from the paper: TCR diversity was significantly higher in younger patients, and greater tumor TCR diversity was associated with shorter overall survival and shorter disease-free survival. Only about 15 patients were included in the cohort, and the need for larger samples and more detailed clinical data was noted by the authors. TCR diversity (inverse Simpson) was significantly higher in tumor than in normal lung tissue (roughly 430 vs 170, P = 0.0075, Mann-Whitney U test). The top 100 clones made up a significantly larger cumulative share of the repertoire in normal lung than in tumor tissue. Neither the sequencing platform nor unique molecular identifiers are mentioned in the methods. Because peripheral blood was not sequenced, blood TCRbeta repertoires in the lung cancer patients of the study were not examined.

Receptor amplification or capture employed multiplex PCR. The run used an Illumina HiSeq 2500. TCRbeta libraries were built by three rounds of nested PCR using primers (Table S4), following protocols modified from ARM-PCR. Before sequencing, PCR products in the 200-500 bp range were cut out of the gel and cleaned up using the QIAquick gel extraction kit. As for the original processing: Reads were cleaned with Trimmomatic, merged with FLASH into complete CDR3 sequences, and assigned to V(D)J germline segments with MiTCR. Clonal diversity was calculated as the inverse Simpson's index using VDJtools. A read counted as productive if the sequence was in-frame and lacked a premature stop codon. TCRdb itself trimmed the public reads at Q25 with fastp, ran MiXCR and retained productive beta chains. Identical CDR3 proteins give one entry, which carries the most common genes and DNA. None of the V and J calls come from the authors' own analysis; TCRdb made them. This sample gives 110,000 or so distinct CDR3 sequences in total; more than 60% of them show up just once. 35% to 40% of the sample lies in the top ten.

The CDR3 has 13 amino acids, counting the end cysteine and phenylalanine. The DNA shown is the 39-base CDR3, in frame from base 1. V loses 6 bases, J loses 6 bases, and the germline ends lie 14 bases apart. CDR1 is given as MNHEY and CDR2 as SVGAGI, both from the germline V gene. Rearrangement joined TRBV6-5 to TRBJ2-5, with the D gene call left open. This TCR came from a woman aged 60-75 years with non-small cell lung cancer. Sequencing was done on a sample of lung tumor tissue. The CDR3 sequence is CASRVRPRKTQYF. Read as DNA, the sequence is TGTGCCAGCAGGGTTCGGCCCAGAAAGACCCAGTACTTC.